This T cell receptor (beta chain) was obtained from a study of cytomegalovirus exposure and HLA in healthy donors. Looking at the study overall: Of about 390 genotyped donors, roughly 76% grouped in the Caucasian-associated ancestry cluster. General study points: The CMV antigen specificity of a few CMV-associated chains was confirmed through in vitro analysis.

The PCR made use of 60 Vbeta and 13 Jbeta primers. Clones were sequenced by immunoSEQ multiplex PCR, and TCRdb holds only the in-frame ones, with some missing. The repertoire includes approximately 100,000 clones, 79% of them detected once, and 3.5% to 4.5% sits in the top ten. Comment on this clone: The antigen is undetermined.

Donors showed nominal health when sampled, although they likely had unrecorded immune exposures. Trimming removed 4 bases at V and 5 bases at J, with 9 bases between. This CDR3 spans 13 amino acids. Germline V gives CDR1 SGHNT, CDR2 YYREEE (reference sequence). This rearrangement joins TRBV5-4 to TRBJ1-4; no firm D call. The clonotype was recovered from a female donor in good health and CMV-seropositive. The material sequenced was PBMCs. The CDR3 DNA reads as TGTGCCAGCAGCGATCAAAGCAATGAAAAACTGTTTTTT. Its protein is CASSDQSNEKLFF.